This T cell receptor (beta chain) was obtained from a study of blood T cells in healthy people across ages. Study-wide results and limits: PBMC samples, being unsorted, prevented any conclusive comparison of naive and antigen-experienced cells.

The junction had 3 bases not matched to a gene; V was cut back by 4 bases and J by 8 bases. This CDR3 region has 14 residues. Germline CDR1 and CDR2: KGHDR and SFDVKD. Concerning this clonotype: Its antigen remains unidentified.

It was with a sample-barcoded 5' primer and a J-beta primer mix that a second PCR of roughly 7 to 12 cycles was run. Each cDNA molecule, via a template-switch adaptor with 12 random nucleotides, was tagged. Researchers report that each sample yielded at least 2.5 million CDR3-containing paired-end reads. TCRdb ran MiXCR on the 5' RACE reads and lists one entry per CDR3 protein. The table records about 1.8 million distinct CDR3 sequences, 49% of them present only once. The V call is TRBV24-1, the J call TRBJ2-1; 11 nucleotides agree with TRBD1. Material for sequencing was blood. The receptor was isolated from a woman aged 35 to 49 in good health. In DNA, the CDR3 is TGTGCCACCAGTGACCGGACAGGGGGCGATGAGCAGTTCTTC. Amino acids: CATSDRTGGDEQFF.